The 8 T cell receptor beta chains presented below share a single source sample, sequenced in a study of control samples from healthy donors and cancer patients. The assay was immunoSEQ multiplex PCR, and TCRdb's table has in-frame clones only and misses some. The sample shows around 95,000 clones, less than 90% of them seen only once. Material for sequencing was blood. These receptors originate from a woman aged 45 to 65 in good health.

This chain joins TRBV5-4 and TRBJ1-2; D possibly corresponds to TRBD1 (6 bases). This CDR3 contains 16 residues. Trimming removed 0 bases at V and 2 bases at J, with 14 bases between. Germline V lookup: CDR1 SGHNT, CDR2 YYREEE (reference sequence). CDR3 residues: CASSLDGTPTNYGYTF. CDR3 coding DNA: TGTGCCAGCAGCTTGGACGGGACACCCACGAACTATGGCTACACCTTC.

The chain has TRBV27 and TRBJ2-1; tentatively, D is TRBD1 (6 bases). Germline CDR1 is MNHEY and CDR2 is SMNVEV (reference sequence). This CDR3 contains 16 residues. V was shortened by 6 bases and J by 1 base, with 16 bases between the two germline ends. CDR3 nucleotides: TGTGCCAGCAGACCCAATGACAGGTTATCCTACAATGAGCAGTTCTTC. It is translated as CASRPNDRLSYNEQFF.

This chain connects TRBV9 to TRBJ2-1; 8 nucleotides align to TRBD2. The CDR3 contains 15 residues. CDR1 SGDLS and CDR2 YYNGEE come from the germline V gene. V dropped 1 base and J dropped 5; count of bases not matched to a gene: 5. The CDR3 nucleotides read TGTGCCAGCAGCGTAAGTAGCGGGGAACACAATGAGCAGTTCTTC. Translation: CASSVSSGEHNEQFF.

This rearrangement joins TRBV4-1 to TRBJ2-7; 13 positions match TRBD2. CDR3 length: 18 residues. The V gene's germline CDR1 is MGHRA and CDR2 YSYEKL. V shed 2 bases and J 0 bases; nucleotides not matched to a gene: 7. The CDR3 sequence: CASSQLRTSGGRSYEQYF. Written as DNA, the CDR3 is TGCGCCAGCAGCCAACTACGGACTAGCGGGGGTCGCTCCTACGAGCAGTACTTC.

The chain recombines TRBV12-3 or TRBV12-4 with TRBJ1-3; D not resolved. The V and J ends lost 3 bases and 8 bases respectively, with 11 bases between them. This CDR3 comprises 13 residues. CDR3 bases: TGTGCCAGCAGTTTCTTACGAGGGTACACCATATATTTT. Translated: CASSFLRGYTIYF.

This clone was seen just once. The rearrangement joins TRBV5-1 to TRBJ2-1; 7 bases fit TRBD1. The germline gives CDR1 SGHRS, CDR2 YFSETQ. V gave up 4 bases and J gave up 0 bases; unmatched junction bases: 7. This CDR3 has 16 amino acids. The CDR3 sequence: CASSQGDSNSYNEQFF. The DNA of the CDR3 is TGCGCCAGCAGCCAAGGGGACAGCAACTCCTACAATGAGCAGTTCTTC.

The V gene is TRBV5-6, the J gene TRBJ2-5; the D gene is possibly TRBD2 (5 bases). The ends were cut back, 3 bases at V and 5 bases at J, with 17 bases in the middle. This CDR3 has 15 residues. Germline V gene lookup returns CDR1 SGHDT and CDR2 YYEEEE. CDR3 nucleotide sequence: TGTGCCAGCAGCTCCTCCAGACTACCCGAGGAGACCCAGTACTTC. It specifies CASSSSRLPEETQYF.

This chain joins TRBV18 and TRBJ2-2; 7 bases align to TRBD1. The germline V gene has CDR1 KGHSH and CDR2 LQKENI. Trimming removed 3 bases from V and 6 bases from J; junction bases left unmatched: 10. The CDR3 consists of 16 residues. CDR3 sequence (DNA): TGTGCCAGCTCACCGCGACAGGGTTGGGTCGCCGGGGAGCTGTTTTTT. This sequence encodes CASSPRQGWVAGELFF. The whole variable domain, remainder taken from reference TRBV18 and TRBJ2-2, is NAGVMQNPRHLVRRRGQEARLRCSPMKGHSHVYWYRQLPEEGLKFMVYLQKENIIDESGMPKERFSAEFPKEGPSILRIQQVVRGDSAAYFCASSPRQGWVAGELFFGEGSRLTVL.